The rows below give T cell receptor beta chains drawn from one sample of a study of preoperative IRX-2 immunotherapy in early breast cancer. The table came from immunoSEQ multiplex PCR; TCRdb's copy has only in-frame clones and leaves some out. The sample consists of 75,000 to 100,000 clones, about nine tenths of them appearing once. This material consisted of tumor tissue, taken after IRX-2 immunotherapy. Every receptor here comes from a human donor with breast cancer. CDR3s include the opening cysteine and the closing phenylalanine or tryptophan. The D gene is left open where the match is weak. Only some rows state a clone size, as once, few, many or a class for expanded clones.

>once|TRBV5-1|TRBJ1-2|.
CASARPGPNYGYTF
TGCGCCAGCGCCCGGCCGGGACCGAATTATGGCTACACCTTC
>.|TRBV11-3|TRBJ1-4|TRBD1
CASSYWTGPATNEKLFF
TGTGCCAGCAGCTATTGGACAGGTCCGGCAACTAATGAAAAACTGTTTTTT
>.|TRBV15|TRBJ2-7|.
CATSREGISYEQYF
TGTGCCACCAGCAGAGAGGGGATATCCTACGAGCAGTACTTC
>.|TRBV5-1|TRBJ2-5|.
CASSLMAGQETQYF
TGCGCCAGCAGCTTGATGGCAGGGCAAGAGACCCAGTACTTC
>.|TRBV6-8|TRBJ1-5|TRBD1
CASSGRDRRNSNQPQHF
TGTGCCAGCAGTGGTAGGGACAGAAGGAATAGCAATCAGCCCCAGCATTTT
>.|TRBV15|TRBJ2-6|.
CATSRDLYRTAGANVLTF
TGTGCCACCAGCAGAGATTTGTACAGAACGGCTGGGGCCAACGTCCTGACTTTC
>.|TRBV5-1|TRBJ1-4|TRBD1
CASRGSGQTTEKLFF
TGCGCCAGCAGAGGTTCGGGACAGACAACTGAAAAACTGTTTTTT
>.|TRBV7-4|TRBJ1-1|TRBD1
CASSPTTGSEAFF
TGTGCCAGCAGCCCAACGACAGGGTCTGAAGCTTTCTTT
>few|TRBV5-1|TRBJ1-6|.
CASSLRYGRDNSPLHF
TGCGCCAGCAGCTTGCGGTACGGTAGGGATAATTCACCCCTCCACTTT
>.|TRBV11-3|TRBJ1-1|.
CASSPGQTPNTEAFF
TGTGCCAGCAGCCCAGGACAAACCCCGAACACTGAAGCTTTCTTT
>.|TRBV6-8|TRBJ2-1|.
CASSSAERTYNEQFF
TGTGCCAGCAGCTCAGCGGAAAGGACCTACAATGAGCAGTTCTTC
>.|TRBV10-2|TRBJ1-1|.
CASTRGQGTTEAFF
TGCGCCAGCACCCGTGGGCAGGGTACCACTGAAGCTTTCTTT
>.|TRBV1|TRBJ2-7|.
CASSPSTGNYEQYF
TGCGCCAGCAGCCCCTCGACAGGAAACTACGAGCAGTACTTC
>.|TRBV19|TRBJ2-5|.
CASSSGGSPQETQYF
TGTGCCAGTTCCTCCGGAGGGTCCCCCCAAGAGACCCAGTACTTC
>.|TRBV6-4|TRBJ1-1|.
CASTRGVAGRFLNTEAFF
TGTGCCAGCACACGAGGGGTGGCAGGGAGATTCCTGAACACTGAAGCTTTCTTT
>.|TRBV28|TRBJ1-5|.
CASSPGQTSNQPQHF
TGTGCCAGCAGTCCTGGACAGACGAGCAATCAGCCCCAGCATTTT
>.|TRBV5-1|TRBJ2-7|TRBD1
CASASTGAFYEQYF
TGCGCCAGCGCCTCAACAGGGGCTTTCTACGAGCAGTACTTC
>.|TRBV15|TRBJ2-1|TRBD2
CATSRHSGPAYNEQFF
TGTGCCACCAGCAGACATAGCGGGCCAGCCTACAATGAGCAGTTCTTC
>.|TRBV28|TRBJ1-1|TRBD1
CASSPDRGRNTEAFF
TGTGCCAGCAGTCCCGACAGGGGGCGGAACACTGAAGCTTTCTTT
>.|TRBV28|TRBJ1-4|.
CASSLGSSGNEKLFF
TGTGCCAGCAGCTTAGGTTCATCCGGGAATGAAAAACTGTTTTTT